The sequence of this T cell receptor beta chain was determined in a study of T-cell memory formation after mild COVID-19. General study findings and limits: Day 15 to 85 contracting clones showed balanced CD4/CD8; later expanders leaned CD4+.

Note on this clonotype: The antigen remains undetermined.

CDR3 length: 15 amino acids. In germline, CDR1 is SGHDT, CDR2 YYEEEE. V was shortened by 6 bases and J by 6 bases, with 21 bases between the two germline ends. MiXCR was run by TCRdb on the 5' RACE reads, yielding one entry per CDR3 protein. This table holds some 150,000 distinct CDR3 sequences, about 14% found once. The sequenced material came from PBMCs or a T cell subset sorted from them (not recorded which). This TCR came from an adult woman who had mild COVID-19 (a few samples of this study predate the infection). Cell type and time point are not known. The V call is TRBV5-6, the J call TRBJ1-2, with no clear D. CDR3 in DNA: TGTGCCAGCAACCTTCTCCCCGGTGCAGCGAATGGCTACACCTTC. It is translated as CASNLLPGAANGYTF. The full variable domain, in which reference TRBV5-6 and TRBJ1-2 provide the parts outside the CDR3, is DAGVTQSPTHLIKTRGQQVTLRCSPKSGHDTVSWYQQALGQGPQFIFQYYEEEERQRGNFPDRFSGHQFPNYSSELNVNALLLGDSALYLCASNLLPGAANGYTFGSGTRLTVV.